A single sample gave rise to the 20 T cell receptor beta chains below, sequenced in a study of type 1 regulatory T cells. TCRdb re-analysed the reads in MiXCR, keeping a single row per CDR3 protein. The table has about 68,000 distinct CDR3 sequences, around 60% seen once. Antigens of these TCRs are unknown. The material sequenced was cultured T cells, either the whole culture or a sorted T cell fraction (not recorded which). Subset given: Tr1-enriched cell product generated in vitro against host alloantigens. These receptors were obtained from a human donor in good health.

This clonotype has just a few counts. The gene calls are TRBV5-1 and TRBJ2-1, with 13 nucleotides matching TRBD2. The CDR3 has 14 residues. Germline CDR1 and CDR2: SGHRS and YFSETQ. V lost 6 bases to trimming and J lost 7 bases; unmatched junction nucleotides: 4. The CDR3: CASIGLAGANEQFF. DNA for the CDR3: TGCGCCAGCATAGGACTAGCGGGAGCTAATGAGCAGTTCTTC.

This chain joins TRBV6-1 and TRBJ2-7; 7 nucleotides align to TRBD2. The J segment lost 6 bases and the V segment lost 4 bases, leaving 6 bases of the junction unmatched. Germline values: CDR1 MNHNS, CDR2 SASEGT. CDR3 length: 13 amino acids. The chain's CDR3 is CASSAKLASEQYF. The CDR3 DNA reads as TGTGCCAGCAGTGCAAAACTAGCGAGCGAGCAGTACTTC.

V usage is TRBV5-1 and J usage is TRBJ2-1; 12 bases fit TRBD2. The CDR3 spans 19 residues. Looked up from germline, CDR1 is SGHRS and CDR2 is YFSETQ. V lost 2 bases, J lost 6 bases, and 15 bases stayed unmatched. CDR3 amino acids: CASSFASGRAPRVSNEQFF. In DNA form, the CDR3 reads TGCGCCAGCAGCTTTGCTAGCGGGAGGGCCCCTAGGGTGTCCAATGAGCAGTTCTTC. The variable domain in full, with the rest retrieved from reference TRBV5-1 and TRBJ2-1, is KAGVTQTPRYLIKTRGQQVTLSCSPISGHRSVSWYQQTPGQGLQFLFEYFSETQRNKGNFPGRFSGRQFSNSRSEMNVSTLELGDSALYLCASSFASGRAPRVSNEQFFGPGTRLTVL.

A few counts support this clonotype. The chain combines TRBV12-3 or TRBV12-4 with TRBJ1-5, with a weak D call TRBD1 (6 bases). Trimming removed 6 bases at V and 4 bases at J, with 10 bases between. The CDR3 length is 13 residues. As DNA, the CDR3 is TGTGCCAGCAGCGAAACAGGGAATCAGCCCCAGCATTTT. Its protein product is CASSETGNQPQHF.

This clonotype was seen more than once but under ten times. CDR3 loop: CSARERYRTSSGANVLTF. The DNA for the CDR3 is TGCAGTGCTAGAGAACGATACCGAACAAGCTCTGGGGCCAACGTCCTGACTTTC. The chain uses TRBV20-1 and TRBJ2-6; D uncertain. The V gene lost 0 bases and the J gene lost 0 bases, with 15 bases spanning the gap. Germline V CDR1 and CDR2: DFQATT, SNEGSKA (reference sequence). The CDR3 totals 18 residues.

The chain couples TRBV20-1 to TRBJ1-3; unclear D gene. The CDR3 runs 13 residues. V was trimmed by 6 bases and J by 0 bases, leaving 9 bases between them. Germline CDR1 is DFQATT and CDR2 is SNEGSKA (reference sequence). CDR3: CSAKRGSGNTIYF. DNA of the CDR3: TGCAGTGCAAAACGGGGCTCTGGAAACACCATATATTTT.

The V call is TRBV7-2, the J call TRBJ1-4; D perhaps matches TRBD1 (5 bases). The germline gives CDR1 SGHTA, CDR2 FQGNSA. V gave up 1 base and J gave up 7 bases, with 13 bases separating them. The CDR3 spans 15 residues. This chain's CDR3 is CASSLGRPGLEKLFF. In DNA, the CDR3 is TGTGCCAGCAGCTTAGGGCGACCGGGACTTGAAAAACTGTTTTTT. The variable domain in full, completed from reference TRBV7-2 and TRBJ1-4, reads GAGVSQSPSNKVTEKGKDVELRCDPISGHTALYWYRQSLGQGLEFLIYFQGNSAPDKSGLPSDRFSAERTGGSVSTLTIQRTQQEDSAVYLCASSLGRPGLEKLFFGSGTQLSVL.

This sequence joins TRBV10-3 and TRBJ2-3; D is unclear. Germline values: CDR1 ENHRY, CDR2 SYGVKD. The CDR3 is made up of 12 amino acids. Trimming removed 6 bases at V and 0 bases at J, with 4 bases between. CDR3 sequence reads: CAISTSTDTQYF. CDR3 DNA: TGTGCCATCAGCACCAGCACAGATACGCAGTATTTT.

The CDR3: CASSQATGRANYGYTF. The CDR3 DNA reads as TGTGCCAGCAGCCAAGCGACAGGGCGAGCTAACTATGGCTACACCTTC. This sequence joins TRBV3-1 and TRBJ1-2; 7 bases align to TRBD1. The CDR3 runs to 16 residues. V lost 1 base and J lost 0; bases outside the gene matches: 5. The germline V gene has CDR1 LGHDT and CDR2 YNNKEL (reference sequence).

Only a few counts were recorded for this clonotype. This chain joins TRBV2 and TRBJ2-3, with 8 bases lining up with TRBD2. The ends lost 11 bases at V and 0 bases at J; junction bases unmatched: 7. The CDR3 has 14 residues. CDR1 and CDR2 (germline): SNHLY, FYNNEI. Written as DNA, the CDR3 is TGTGCCGGCAAACTAGCGGTGAGCACAGATACGCAGTATTTT. Its protein is CAGKLAVSTDTQYF.

The rearrangement uses TRBV5-1 and TRBJ2-1; the match to TRBD2 covers 11 bases. Germline CDR1 reads SGHRS; CDR2 reads YFSETQ. J lost 7 bases, V lost 7 bases, and 10 bases had no gene match. The CDR3 runs to 15 residues. CDR3 amino acids: CASFGLAGKVNEQFF. The CDR3 bases are TGCGCCAGCTTTGGACTAGCGGGTAAAGTTAATGAGCAGTTCTTC.

The J gene is TRBJ2-2, the V gene TRBV12-3 or TRBV12-4, with a weak D call TRBD1 (6 bases). The CDR3 has 14 residues. V was pared by 7 bases and J by 8 bases, with 17 bases between. The CDR3, as DNA: TGTGCCAGCACCTGGATGCAGGGGATTGGGGAGCTGTTTTTT. It is translated as CASTWMQGIGELFF.

This clonotype was picked up a small number of times. The chain couples TRBV24-1 to TRBJ2-7; no definite D call. The CDR3 is 11 residues long. Trimming shortened V by 3 bases and J by 3 bases, and 2 bases separated the two germline ends. The V gene's germline CDR1 is KGHDR and CDR2 SFDVKD. The chain's CDR3 is CATSDLYEQYF. The CDR3 region has the DNA TGTGCCACCAGTGATCTCTACGAGCAGTACTTC.

This clonotype was seen repeatedly, ten times or more. The chain has TRBV5-1 and TRBJ2-3; 10 nucleotides line up with TRBD2. The germline V gene has CDR1 SGHRS and CDR2 YFSETQ. With V trimmed by 4 bases and J by 3 bases, 8 bases remained unmatched. The CDR3 is 16 residues long. The CDR3 region has the DNA TGCGCCAGCAGCGTCCCTAGCGGGAGTGGAACAGATACGCAGTATTTT. Protein: CASSVPSGSGTDTQYF.

The chain uses TRBV5-1 and TRBJ2-3; possibly TRBD1 for D (6 bases). The CDR3 is made up of 16 amino acids. Germline CDR1 and CDR2: SGHRS and YFSETQ. V was trimmed by 0 bases and J by 0 bases, leaving 11 bases between them. The CDR3 DNA is TGCGCCAGCAGCTTGGCGGTTGACAGGAGCACAGATACGCAGTATTTT. Amino acids: CASSLAVDRSTDTQYF. Variable domain in full (rest from reference TRBV5-1 and TRBJ2-3): KAGVTQTPRYLIKTRGQQVTLSCSPISGHRSVSWYQQTPGQGLQFLFEYFSETQRNKGNFPGRFSGRQFSNSRSEMNVSTLELGDSALYLCASSLAVDRSTDTQYFGPGTRLTVL.

The V and J genes are TRBV29-1 and TRBJ1-1; TRBD1 aligns across 8 bases. V lost 7 bases and J lost 7; bases outside the gene matches: 2. CDR1 SQVTM and CDR2 ANQGSEA come from the germline V gene. This CDR3 spans 10 amino acids. The CDR3 DNA reads as TGCAGCGGGGGGACAGGTGAAGCTTTCTTT. It specifies CSGGTGEAFF.

This clonotype was seen a handful of times. This chain joins TRBV12-3 or TRBV12-4 and TRBJ2-1; 10 bases are a match to TRBD2. The CDR3 loop spans 15 amino acids. With V trimmed by 6 bases and J by 4 bases, 6 bases remained unmatched. The DNA of the CDR3 is TGTGCCAGCAGGCCTTCTAGCGGGAGTTACAATGAGCAGTTCTTC. This sequence encodes CASRPSSGSYNEQFF.

The rearrangement joins TRBV20-1 to TRBJ2-1; possible D gene TRBD1, 5 bases. Germline V gene lookup returns CDR1 DFQATT and CDR2 SNEGSKA (reference sequence). This CDR3 region has 15 residues. V lost 0 bases to trimming and J lost 8 bases, with 17 bases between them. Here the CDR3 DNA reads TGCAGTGCTAGAGATTTCAGGGTTCGAGTCGATGAGCAGTTCTTC. It translates to CSARDFRVRVDEQFF.

The chain carries TRBV18 and TRBJ2-2; 7 positions match TRBD1. V shed 6 bases, J shed 6 bases, and the junction held 10 bases outside the gene matches. This CDR3 has 15 amino acids. Germline-derived CDR1 and CDR2 are KGHSH and LQKENI. Here the CDR3 reads CASSRTGSQAGELFF. The CDR3 coding sequence is TGTGCCAGCTCGCGGACAGGATCGCAGGCCGGGGAGCTGTTTTTT.

The chain combines TRBV29-1 with TRBJ2-5; maybe TRBD2 (6 bases). The germline V gene encodes CDR1 SQVTM and CDR2 ANQGSEA. The V end was cut by 6 bases, the J end by 2 bases, with 10 bases between. The CDR3 has 12 residues. This chain's CDR3 is CSVGGPQETQYF. CDR3 coding DNA: TGCAGCGTAGGAGGGCCACAAGAGACCCAGTACTTC.